Below, 18 T cell receptor beta chains from the same sample are listed, as sequenced in a study of T cells in Graves' hyperthyroidism and ophthalmopathy. Amplified TCR beta CDR3 regions came from RNA transcripts. A set of HTBI primers served as the primers for a first-round RT-PCR of the TCR CDR3. TCRdb recomputed calls from the multiplex PCR reads with MiXCR, one row per CDR3 protein. The table has about 540,000 distinct CDR3 sequences, about 43% seen once; the top ten hold approximately 7.5%. Sequencing was done on a sample of peripheral blood or thyroid tissue (not recorded which). The source of these receptors is a woman aged 18 to 35 with Graves' hyperthyroidism.

The rearrangement uses TRBV4-1 and TRBJ2-7, with 12 bases aligning to TRBD2. The CDR3 is 16 amino acids. Germline V gene sequence: CDR1 MGHRA, CDR2 YSYEKL. The V and J ends lost 3 bases and 4 bases, in that order; junction bases with no gene match: 7. CDR3 DNA sequence: TGCGCCAGCAGCCATGGGCTAGCGGGAGGGGCTTACGAGCAGTACTTC. Translating it yields CASSHGLAGGAYEQYF.

The chain recombines TRBV19 with TRBJ2-5; TRBD1 matches 9 bases. V lost 6 bases and J lost 2; bases outside the gene matches: 13. The CDR3 covers 17 residues. In germline, CDR1 is LNHDA, CDR2 SQIVND (reference sequence). The CDR3 here is CASRNGQGTTVQETQYF. The CDR3, as DNA: TGTGCCAGTAGAAATGGACAGGGGACTACCGTTCAAGAGACCCAGTACTTC.

This clonotype was counted ten times or more. The chain links TRBV29-1 to TRBJ1-5; D is undetermined. Deletions cut 4 bases from V and 2 bases from J, with 18 bases between. The V gene's germline CDR1 is SQVTM and CDR2 ANQGSEA. The length of the CDR3 is 16 residues. Here the CDR3 DNA reads TGCAGCGTTGTCGTCCAGGCGCATACGGGCAATCAGCCCCAGCATTTT. Protein product: CSVVVQAHTGNQPQHF.

This clonotype has a count of ten or more. The chain uses TRBV12-3 or TRBV12-4 and TRBJ2-7; D call uncertain. The CDR3 is made up of 11 amino acids. V lost 4 bases and J 6 bases, leaving 7 bases between the germline ends. CDR3 sequence (DNA): TGTGCCAGCAGTTCTCGTGCCGAGCAGTACTTC. Residues: CASSSRAEQYF.

This clonotype appeared many times. V and J are TRBV19 and TRBJ1-3; D remains ambiguous. Deletions cut 4 bases from V and 1 base from J, with 8 bases between. CDR3 size: 14 residues. CDR1 is LNHDA, CDR2 SQIVND, per germline (reference sequence). CDR3 DNA sequence: TGTGCCAGTAGTAGAGGACGGTCTGGAAACACCATATATTTT. Translating gives CASSRGRSGNTIYF.

This clonotype was recorded at least ten times. This chain links TRBV20-1 with TRBJ2-7; 8 bases are shared with TRBD1. Per the germline V gene, CDR1 is DFQATT and CDR2 is SNEGSKA (reference sequence). This CDR3 contains 13 residues. The V and J ends lost 3 bases and 5 bases, in that order; junction bases with no gene match: 6. The CDR3 is CSARGTGTHEQYF. The CDR3, as DNA: TGCAGTGCTAGGGGGACAGGTACCCACGAGCAGTACTTC.

V usage is TRBV7-9 and J usage is TRBJ1-2; TRBD1 is a possible D gene (5 bases). Germline V lookup: CDR1 SEHNR, CDR2 FQNEAQ (reference sequence). Trimming shortened V by 1 base and J by 6 bases, and 18 bases separated the two germline ends. The CDR3 runs to 16 residues. CDR3 loop: CASSLGVAGPYNGYTF. The CDR3 region has the DNA TGTGCCAGCAGCTTAGGGGTAGCGGGACCGTACAATGGCTACACCTTC.

This clonotype was seen ten or more times. The chain uses TRBV25-1 and TRBJ1-2, with D tentatively TRBD1 (5 bases). The V gene's germline CDR1 is MGHDK and CDR2 SYGVNS. CDR3 length: 15 residues. Trimming took 5 bases from V and 1 from J, leaving 14 bases between them. CDR3 region: CASSNGTALNYGYTF. In nucleotides, the CDR3 is TGTGCCAGCAGTAACGGGACCGCGCTTAACTATGGCTACACCTTC.

This clonotype was seen at least ten times. The gene calls are TRBV20-1 and TRBJ2-7, with 10 positions matching TRBD2. There are 13 residues in the CDR3. Germline V gives CDR1 DFQATT, CDR2 SNEGSKA (reference sequence). After removal of 3 bases from V and 4 bases from J, the junction contained 3 bases not matched to a gene. The CDR3 loop is CSARSGREYEQYF. CDR3 DNA: TGCAGTGCTAGGAGCGGGAGGGAATACGAGCAGTACTTC.

The chain is built from TRBV30 and TRBJ2-5; 9 nucleotides agree with TRBD2. The ends lost 4 bases at V and 2 bases at J; junction bases unmatched: 14. The germline V gene encodes CDR1 GTSNPN and CDR2 SVGIG (reference sequence). The CDR3 is 17 amino acids. CDR3 protein: CAWIGPSGKDFQETQYF. As DNA, the CDR3 is TGTGCCTGGATTGGGCCTAGCGGGAAGGACTTTCAAGAGACCCAGTACTTC.

This clonotype appeared many times. The V call is TRBV4-2, the J call TRBJ2-7; 8 nucleotides match TRBD2. V lost 1 base to trimming and J lost 2 bases; unmatched junction nucleotides: 10. Germline V CDR1 and CDR2: LGHNA, YNFKEQ. This CDR3 is 17 amino acids long. The CDR3 bases are TGTGCCAGCAGCCAAGGTTCTAGGACTAGCTTGACCTACGAGCAGTACTTC. Its translation: CASSQGSRTSLTYEQYF.

V gene TRBV9 combines with J gene TRBJ1-2, with TRBD1 matching 7 bases. Per germline, CDR1 SGDLS and CDR2 YYNGEE. The CDR3 covers 16 residues. V shed 4 bases, J shed 7 bases, and the junction held 16 bases outside the gene matches. The CDR3 is CASSLQGSTAESGYTF. DNA of the CDR3: TGTGCCAGCAGCTTACAGGGGAGCACGGCGGAGAGTGGCTACACCTTC.

This clonotype appeared a few times. The chain employs TRBV6-6 and TRBJ2-5; D is uncertain. CDR1 and CDR2 (germline): MNHNY, SVGAGI (reference sequence). This CDR3 has 14 residues. Trimming pared 6 bases from V and 3 bases from J, leaving 14 bases between. The CDR3, as DNA: TGTGCCAGCAGCCCCCTCAGCGCCGAAGAGACCCAGTACTTC. Protein: CASSPLSAEETQYF.

The chain is built from TRBV2 and TRBJ2-7; 13 bases line up with TRBD2. The germline V gene encodes CDR1 SNHLY and CDR2 FYNNEI. The CDR3 loop spans 15 amino acids. With 8 bases clipped from V and 2 bases from J, the junction kept 6 bases outside the gene matches. CDR3 residues: CASGKGTSGTYEQYF. Written as DNA, the CDR3 is TGTGCCAGCGGCAAAGGGACTAGCGGGACCTACGAGCAGTACTTC.

The chain uses TRBV19 and TRBJ2-3, with 7 bases identical to TRBD2. V was clipped by 4 bases and J by 2 bases; unmatched bases: 3. Germline V CDR1 and CDR2: LNHDA, SQIVND (reference sequence). This CDR3 comprises 14 residues. The CDR3 is CASSSGGITDTQYF. In nucleotides, the CDR3 is TGTGCCAGTAGTAGCGGGGGAATCACAGATACGCAGTATTTT.

Note on this clonotype: A single base separates this from a much larger clone, so it may be a read error. The chain links TRBV7-8 to TRBJ2-5, with a possible D match to TRBD1 (6 bases). The V gene's germline CDR1 is SGHVS and CDR2 FQNEAQ. The CDR3 runs to 14 residues. Trimming removed 5 bases at V and 5 bases at J, with 15 bases between. CDR3 residues: CASSREQGWETQYF. The CDR3, as DNA: TGTGCCAGCAGCCGGGAACAGGGATGGGAGACCCAGTACTTC.

The table lists this clonotype with many counts. This chain connects TRBV7-9 to TRBJ2-2, with TRBD2 matching 9 bases. The J segment lost 0 bases and the V segment lost 5 bases, leaving 1 base of the junction unmatched. The CDR3 consists of 15 residues. The germline V gene has CDR1 SEHNR and CDR2 FQNEAQ (reference sequence). CDR3 sequence reads: CASSPSGANTGELFF. The CDR3 DNA sequence: TGTGCCAGCAGCCCTAGCGGGGCGAACACCGGGGAGCTGTTTTTT.

The V call is TRBV20-1, the J call TRBJ1-3, with D hard to call. Germline CDR1 DFQATT, CDR2 SNEGSKA (reference sequence). V dropped 3 bases and J dropped 4 bases, with 13 bases sitting between them. There are 14 residues in the CDR3. For the CDR3, the DNA is TGCAGTGCTAGTGAGGCCCTTATGGGAAACACCATATATTTT. As protein: CSASEALMGNTIYF.